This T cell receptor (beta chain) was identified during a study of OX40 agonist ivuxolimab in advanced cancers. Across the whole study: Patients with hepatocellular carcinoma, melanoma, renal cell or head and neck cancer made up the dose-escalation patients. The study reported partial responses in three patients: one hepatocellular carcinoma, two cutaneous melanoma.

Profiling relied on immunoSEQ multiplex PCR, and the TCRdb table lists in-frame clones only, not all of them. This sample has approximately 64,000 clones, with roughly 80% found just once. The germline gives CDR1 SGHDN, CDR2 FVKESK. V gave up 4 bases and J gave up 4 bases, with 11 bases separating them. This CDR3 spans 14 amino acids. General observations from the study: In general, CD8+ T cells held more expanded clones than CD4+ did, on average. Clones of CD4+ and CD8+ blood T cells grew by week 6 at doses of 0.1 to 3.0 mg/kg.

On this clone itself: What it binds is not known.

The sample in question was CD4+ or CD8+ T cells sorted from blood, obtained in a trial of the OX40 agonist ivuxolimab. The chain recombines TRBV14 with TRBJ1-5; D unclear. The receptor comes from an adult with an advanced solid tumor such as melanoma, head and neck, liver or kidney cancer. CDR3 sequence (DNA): TGTGCCAGCAGCCCGGACGGGAAGAATCAGCCCCAGCATTTT. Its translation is CASSPDGKNQPQHF.